The 9 T cell receptor beta chains in this list originate from one sample, sequenced in a study of immune evolution from preneoplasia to lung adenocarcinoma. Some clones are missing from TCRdb's copy, which holds only in-frame ones; the method was immunoSEQ multiplex PCR. The repertoire holds some 1,500 clones, with 65% to 80% as singletons. Sequences were obtained from FFPE atypical adenomatous hyperplasia tissue from the lung. Subset meaning: atypical adenomatous hyperplasia (AAH), lung preneoplasia. The receptors were sampled from a person between 70 and 80 years old with lung adenocarcinoma.

The rearrangement uses TRBV5-1 and TRBJ2-3; no firm D call. CDR1 is SGHRS and CDR2 is YFSETQ in the germline V gene. V lost 4 bases to trimming and J lost 11 bases, with 20 bases between them. There are 14 residues in the CDR3. In DNA form, the CDR3 reads TGCGCCAGCAGCCCTGGTCGTGAGTACGGAGTGCAGTATTTT. Amino acids: CASSPGREYGVQYF.

The chain links TRBV18 to TRBJ2-7, with TRBD2 as a possible D gene (5 bases). Germline loops: CDR1 KGHSH, CDR2 LQKENI. The V end lost 4 bases, the J end lost 5 bases, and 12 bases lay between the germline ends. This CDR3 spans 13 amino acids. The CDR3 sequence: CASSQGRDNEQYF. DNA for the CDR3: TGTGCCAGCTCACAGGGTCGGGATAACGAGCAGTACTTC. Full variable domain (remainder filled in from reference TRBV18 and TRBJ2-7): NAGVMQNPRHLVRRRGQEARLRCSPMKGHSHVYWYRQLPEEGLKFMVYLQKENIIDESGMPKERFSAEFPKEGPSILRIQQVVRGDSAAYFCASSQGRDNEQYFGPGTRLTVT.

The J gene is TRBJ2-7, the V gene TRBV27; TRBD2 matches 8 bases. The V segment lost 2 bases and the J segment 4 bases; nucleotides outside the gene matches: 10. Germline V gene sequence: CDR1 MNHEY, CDR2 SMNVEV (reference sequence). This CDR3 region has 16 residues. The CDR3 coding sequence is TGTGCCAGCAGTTTAAAGCCTGCGGCTAGCGGGTACGAGCAGTACTTC. Protein: CASSLKPAASGYEQYF.

The rearrangement uses TRBV2 and TRBJ2-1; TRBD1 agrees at 7 bases. With 4 bases clipped from V and 12 bases from J, the junction kept 6 bases outside the gene matches. Germline lookup yields CDR1 SNHLY and CDR2 FYNNEI. The length of the CDR3 is 12 residues. The CDR3 sequence is CASSGTGVRQFF. As DNA, the CDR3 is TGTGCCAGCAGTGGTACAGGGGTACGGCAGTTCTTC.

Of note for this clone: This sample also contains other DNA sequences that code for the same CDR3. CDR3 residues: CASSPDRSYEQYF. For the CDR3, the DNA is TGTGCCAGTAGTCCCGACCGGTCTTACGAGCAGTACTTC. V is TRBV19 and J is TRBJ2-7, with unresolved D. This CDR3 region has 13 residues. V gave up 5 bases and J gave up 4 bases, with 12 bases separating them. In germline, CDR1 is LNHDA, CDR2 SQIVND (reference sequence). Drawing the rest from reference TRBV19 and TRBJ2-7, the complete variable domain is DGGITQSPKYLFRKEGQNVTLSCEQNLNHDAMYWYRQDPGQGLRLIYYSQIVNDFQKGDIAEGYSVSREKKESFPLTVTSAQKNPTAFYLCASSPDRSYEQYFGPGTRLTVT.

The chain is built from TRBV6-1 and TRBJ1-5; D is possibly TRBD1 (5 bases). Trimming left V 3 bases short and J 2 bases short, with 5 bases between. Germline CDR1 and CDR2: MNHNS and SASEGT. This CDR3 comprises 13 residues. Here the CDR3 DNA reads TGTGCCAGCAGTGACAGGGGCAATCAGCCCCAGCATTTT. Amino acids: CASSDRGNQPQHF.

The V call is TRBV5-1, the J call TRBJ2-7; D perhaps matches TRBD1 (6 bases). The CDR3 is made up of 15 amino acids. The ends were cut back, 1 base at V and 3 bases at J, with 14 bases in the middle. Germline V lookup: CDR1 SGHRS, CDR2 YFSETQ. CDR3 in DNA: TGCGCCAGCAGCTTGTCAGGGGACAACGACTACGAGCAGTACTTC. This translates into CASSLSGDNDYEQYF.

This clone has just a few counts. The chain links TRBV6-1 to TRBJ2-1, with no clear D. CDR3 size: 12 residues. Trimming took off 6 bases at V and 6 bases at J, with 9 bases between the two ends. Germline lookup yields CDR1 MNHNS and CDR2 SASEGT. The DNA of the CDR3 is TGTGCCAGCAGGAGAAGCCTCAATGAGCAGTTCTTC. It is translated as CASRRSLNEQFF.

A single count supports this clone. This chain joins TRBV19 and TRBJ2-2; possibly TRBD2 for D (6 bases). This CDR3 is built from 15 residues. The V gene lost 1 base and the J gene lost 4 bases, with 10 bases spanning the gap. Germline CDR1 LNHDA, CDR2 SQIVND (reference sequence). The CDR3 DNA follows: TGTGCCAGTAGTATAGGGGGGGTGCGCACCGGGGAGCTGTTTTTT. Translating it yields CASSIGGVRTGELFF.